Listed here are 8 T cell receptor beta chains from one sample, sequenced in a study of T cells in Graves' hyperthyroidism and ophthalmopathy. Amplification of TCR beta CDR3 regions was performed using RNA transcripts as template. The study used the HTBI primer set for a first-round RT-PCR of the TCR CDR3. Each CDR3 protein gets one entry after TCRdb re-called the multiplex PCR reads with MiXCR. The data show some 760,000 distinct CDR3 sequences, with 12% to 15% seen just once and 9.5% to 13% held by the top ten. The sample taken for sequencing was blood. Source of these receptors: a woman between 18 and 29 years old with Graves' hyperthyroidism.

V is TRBV2 and J is TRBJ2-3, with D maybe TRBD2 (5 bases). Between the trimmed V and J ends, which lost 5 bases and 5 bases, there was a span of 11 bases. The CDR3 extends over 13 amino acids. Looked up from germline, CDR1 is SNHLY and CDR2 is FYNNEI. CDR3 bases: TGTGCCAGCAGTCCAAGGGAGTTAGATACGCAGTATTTT. It yields the protein CASSPRELDTQYF. Full variable domain (missing parts from reference TRBV2 and TRBJ2-3): EPEVTQTPSHQVTQMGQEVILRCVPISNHLYFYWYRQILGQKVEFLVSFYNNEISEKSEIFDDQFSVERPDGSNFTLKIRSTKLEDSAMYFCASSPRELDTQYFGPGTRLTVL.

The chain carries TRBV14 and TRBJ2-1; D remains ambiguous. Trimming removed 4 bases at V and 3 bases at J, with 10 bases between. Germline loops: CDR1 SGHDN, CDR2 FVKESK. The CDR3 has 14 amino acids. CDR3 loop: CASSPNAVYNEQFF. As DNA, the CDR3 is TGTGCCAGCAGCCCAAACGCGGTCTACAATGAGCAGTTCTTC.

This clonotype was observed many times. The chain is built from TRBV12-3 or TRBV12-4 and TRBJ2-3; D unresolved. This CDR3 contains 11 residues. Trimming stripped 6 bases from V and 1 base from J, with 2 bases between. CDR3 amino acids: CASRRTDTQYF. CDR3 nucleotide sequence: TGTGCCAGCAGGCGCACAGATACGCAGTATTTT.

There are many counts of this clonotype. The gene calls are TRBV30 and TRBJ1-5; D possibly corresponds to TRBD1 (5 bases). Germline V gene data show CDR1 as GTSNPN and CDR2 as SVGIG (reference sequence). Trimming cost V 6 bases and J 0 bases, with 9 bases left between them. The CDR3 has 13 residues. The DNA of the CDR3 is TGTGCCTGTAAGACAGATAGCAATCAGCCCCAGCATTTT. Its translation is CACKTDSNQPQHF.

This clonotype was picked up a small number of times. The gene calls are TRBV6-1 and TRBJ1-1, with 7 bases that match TRBD1. There are 14 residues in the CDR3. The germline CDR1 and CDR2 sequences are MNHNS and SASEGT. The junction had 7 bases not matched to a gene; V was cut back by 6 bases and J by 3 bases. The CDR3: CASSDRDPDTEAFF. As DNA, the CDR3 is TGTGCCAGCAGCGACAGGGATCCGGACACTGAAGCTTTCTTT.

With regard to this clonotype: It may be a read error: a sequence one base away is much more abundant. The chain recombines TRBV30 with TRBJ2-7; D gene unclear. The CDR3 contains 13 residues. Germline V gene data show CDR1 as GTSNPN and CDR2 as SVGIG (reference sequence). CDR3 nucleotides: TGTGCCTGGAGTGCGGCCAGGTGGTACGGGCAGTACTTC. The encoded protein is CAWSAARWYGQYF.

This clonotype was seen only a few times. The V and J genes are TRBV15 and TRBJ1-3; TRBD1 matches 7 bases. CDR3 length: 15 amino acids. Germline V gene data show CDR1 as LNHNV and CDR2 as YYDKDF (reference sequence). Losses at the gene ends were 3 bases for V and 1 base for J; bases not matched to a gene: 3. Here the CDR3 DNA reads TGTGCCACCAGCAGTAAGACAGGGTCTGGAAACACCATATATTTT. Translation gives CATSSKTGSGNTIYF.

The DNA for the CDR3 is TGTGCCAGCAGTACAGCCCCAGGGGGTTCCGGGGAGCTGTTTTTT. Its translation is CASSTAPGGSGELFF. The V gene is TRBV6-2 or TRBV6-3, the J gene TRBJ2-2; 7 bases fit TRBD1. The CDR3 has 15 residues. J lost 6 bases, V lost 5 bases, and 9 bases had no gene match. Germline-derived CDR1 and CDR2 are MNHEY and SVGEGT.